This entry features one TCR beta chain sequence. Its antigen is unknown. CD45RO-negative, CCR7-positively selected cells formed the naive CD8 fraction, excluding terminally differentiated effector memory CD45RA+ cells. This CDR3 is built from 14 residues. V was clipped by 3 bases and J by 5 bases; unmatched bases: 7. Per germline, CDR1 GTSNPN and CDR2 SVGIG (reference sequence). This table comes from immunoSEQ multiplex PCR, and its TCRdb copy is limited to in-frame clones, with some not included. In the table there are about 2.1 million clones, about 93% of which are singletons. The data derive from a study of shared clonotypes between healthy human individuals. Overall study: CD4 naive cells filled three plates per donor, CD4 memory three, CD8 naive two and CD8 memory one. Broader study findings: Non-shared clonotypes had lower generation probabilities than those shared by all four donors.

The sequence derives from a man between 18 and 29 years old in good health. Some clones in this sample may be carry-over from other donors' samples. The sample taken for sequencing was naive CD8+ T cells from PBMCs. The rearrangement joins TRBV30 to TRBJ1-1; 9 bases are shared with TRBD1. CDR3 region: CAWSLGQGGTEAFF. The CDR3 region has the DNA TGTGCCTGGAGCTTGGGACAGGGTGGGACTGAAGCTTTCTTT.